The clone carrying this T cell receptor beta chain has at least ten counts. Its target is unknown. The data stem from a study of HIV-infected patients and healthy controls. General study points: HIV-infected patients shared fewer CDR3 sequences between individuals than healthy controls. During therapy, HIV-associated CDR3s fell significantly in frequency, while CMV-associated CDR3s did not change significantly.

Alpha and beta constant-region primers primed reverse transcription of approximately 500 ng RNA. Alpha and beta chain libraries were made separately by chain-specific third strand synthesis with multiplexing indices. MiXCR, run by TCRdb on the 5' RACE reads, gives a single entry per CDR3 protein. The table records several thousand distinct CDR3 sequences, roughly 9.4% of them present only once. Roughly three months, about 14 weeks, into antiretroviral therapy, follow-up blood was collected. No cell fractionation was done, so the repertoire covers all unsorted peripheral blood T cells. Germline-derived CDR1 and CDR2 are LNHDA and SQIVND (reference sequence). With V trimmed by 7 bases and J by 3 bases, 11 bases remained unmatched. The CDR3 consists of 16 residues.

This clonotype was sampled from an adult with HIV infection. The chain combines TRBV19 with TRBJ2-2; 7 positions agree with TRBD2. Material: blood, obtained during antiretroviral therapy. Here the CDR3 reads CASTPLWGRDTGELFF. The CDR3 region has the DNA TGTGCCAGTACCCCCCTTTGGGGGAGGGACACCGGGGAGCTGTTTTTT.